The 23 T cell receptor beta chains below come from one sample, sequenced in a study of blood T cells in healthy people across ages. Primers used in a second PCR of roughly 6 to 12 cycles were a sample-barcoded 5' primer and a J-beta primer mix. In TCRdb, the 5' RACE reads were re-called with MiXCR into one record per CDR3 protein. This table has almost 800,000 distinct CDR3 sequences, 58% appearing once. The sequenced sample was blood. The source of these receptors is a man in his thirties or forties in good health.

This clonotype was counted only a few times. J is TRBJ2-5 and V is TRBV7-3; 9 positions agree with TRBD2. The CDR3 is 14 amino acids. With V trimmed by 5 bases and J by 5 bases, 6 bases remained unmatched. Germline V lookup: CDR1 SGHTA, CDR2 FQGTGA. Here the CDR3 DNA reads TGTGCCAGCAGCAGGGGACTAGCTGGTGAGACCCAGTACTTC. Its translation: CASSRGLAGETQYF. The whole variable domain, remainder taken from reference TRBV7-3 and TRBJ2-5, is GAGVSQTPSNKVTEKGKYVELRCDPISGHTALYWYRQSLGQGPEFLIYFQGTGAADDSGLPNDRFFAVRPEGSVSTLKIQRTERGDSAVYLCASSRGLAGETQYFGPGTRLLVL.

The table lists this clonotype with many counts. The chain carries TRBV9 and TRBJ2-7; no firm D call. Trimming pared 0 bases from V and 6 bases from J, leaving 10 bases between. The germline gives CDR1 SGDLS, CDR2 YYNGEE. The CDR3 is made up of 13 amino acids. The CDR3 is CASSVESRGEQYF. The CDR3 region has the DNA TGTGCCAGCAGCGTAGAGAGCCGTGGCGAGCAGTACTTC.

The J gene is TRBJ2-5, the V gene TRBV28; 10 bases are a match to TRBD1. This CDR3 region has 17 residues. CDR1 is MDHEN, CDR2 SYDVKM, per germline. Trimming cost V 3 bases and J 9 bases; bases outside gene matches: 16. CDR3 region: CASSFGSGTGVKRAQYF. DNA of the CDR3: TGTGCCAGCAGTTTCGGTTCCGGGACAGGGGTCAAGAGGGCCCAGTACTTC.

This clonotype was seen a few times. J is TRBJ2-1 and V is TRBV5-1; 7 bases are shared with TRBD2. The CDR3 is 12 residues long. Trimming at V came to 3 bases and at J to 11 bases, leaving 5 bases not matched to a gene. Germline lookup yields CDR1 SGHRS and CDR2 YFSETQ. The CDR3 loop is CASSSPGGKQFF. The CDR3 coding sequence is TGCGCCAGCAGCTCCCCGGGGGGTAAGCAGTTCTTC.

The rearrangement uses TRBV4-2 and TRBJ2-3; 11 nucleotides line up with TRBD2. V trimming: 1 base; J trimming: 6 bases; junction bases outside the gene matches: 6. This CDR3 contains 16 residues. Germline CDR1 and CDR2: LGHNA and YNFKEQ. The CDR3 spells CASSQVIAGGPDTQYF. The CDR3 DNA reads TGTGCCAGCAGCCAAGTAATAGCGGGAGGGCCGGATACGCAGTATTTT.

A single count supports this clonotype. One junction end disagrees with the germline gene, perhaps due to a read error. This sequence joins TRBV28 and TRBJ1-2; perhaps TRBD1 as D (6 bases). The CDR3 consists of 12 residues. Germline-derived CDR1 and CDR2 are MDHEN and SYDVKM. The CDR3 DNA is TGTGCCAGCAGTCAACAGGGCTATCGCTACACCTTC. Protein product: CASSQQGYRYTF.

This clonotype came up a few times. The rearrangement joins TRBV20-1 to TRBJ2-4; D is perhaps TRBD1 (6 bases). The V end was cut by 3 bases, the J end by 13 bases, with 19 bases between. The CDR3 has 13 amino acids. Germline V gives CDR1 DFQATT, CDR2 SNEGSKA (reference sequence). CDR3 in amino acids: CSARRTVLSGQYF. The DNA of the CDR3 is TGCAGTGCTAGGAGGACAGTCCTGTCGGGGCAGTACTTC.

This clonotype was detected a few times. The chain couples TRBV14 to TRBJ2-2, with D hard to call. Germline CDR1 and CDR2: SGHDN and FVKESK. This CDR3 has 16 residues. Trimming removed 1 base at V and 1 base at J, with 10 bases between. CDR3 DNA sequence: TGTGCCAGCAGCCAAGTCCGTCCGGGGAACACCGGGGAGCTGTTTTTT. Encoded protein: CASSQVRPGNTGELFF.

The gene calls are TRBV6-5 and TRBJ1-2; 11 nucleotides align to TRBD1. Germline trimming cut 1 base from V and 7 bases from J; bases unmatched to any gene: 8. Germline-derived CDR1 and CDR2 are MNHEY and SVGAGI. The CDR3 consists of 16 residues. CDR3: CASSYLTGTGGGGYTF. In nucleotides, the CDR3 is TGTGCCAGCAGTTACTTAACCGGGACAGGGGGTGGTGGCTACACCTTC.

The rearrangement links TRBV5-5 to TRBJ2-5; D tentatively reads TRBD1 or TRBD2 (5 bases each). Germline CDR1 and CDR2: SGHKS and YYEKEE (reference sequence). V lost 4 bases and J lost 1, with 17 bases in between. There are 16 residues in the CDR3. The chain's CDR3 is CASSGTATGTQETQYF. The CDR3, as DNA: TGTGCCAGCAGCGGGACGGCGACGGGGACCCAAGAGACCCAGTACTTC.

This chain links TRBV10-1 with TRBJ2-1, with D possibly matching TRBD1 (5 bases). The germline V gene has CDR1 WNHNN and CDR2 SYGVQD (reference sequence). The CDR3 consists of 15 residues. The V end lost 1 base, the J end lost 8 bases, and 15 bases lay between the germline ends. The CDR3 sequence: CASSEFRYAGYEQFF. CDR3 DNA sequence: TGCGCCAGCAGTGAGTTTCGGTACGCAGGGTATGAGCAGTTCTTC.

V usage is TRBV7-9 and J usage is TRBJ1-1, with D uncertain. The CDR3 length is 13 residues. CDR1 is SEHNR, CDR2 FQNEAQ, per germline (reference sequence). V was pared by 3 bases and J by 6 bases, with 11 bases between. This CDR3 reads CASSFEVPPEAFF. The CDR3, as DNA: TGTGCCAGCAGCTTCGAGGTTCCCCCTGAAGCTTTCTTT.

The chain uses TRBV14 and TRBJ1-1; unclear D gene. CDR3 length: 17 residues. V lost 0 bases and J 0 bases, leaving 14 bases between the germline ends. CDR1 SGHDN and CDR2 FVKESK come from the germline V gene. In DNA, the CDR3 is TGTGCCAGCAGCCAAGAATCCCTGGGGAGGCTGAACACTGAAGCTTTCTTT. It encodes CASSQESLGRLNTEAFF.

The chain joins TRBV7-2 to TRBJ2-4, with TRBD1 matching over 9 bases. The J call may be faulty, since TRBJ2-7 better matches the DNA end. The CDR3 contains 15 residues. Germline-derived CDR1 and CDR2 are SGHTA and FQGNSA. The CDR3 sequence is CASSLGQGYDYEQYF. CDR3 coding DNA: TGTGCCAGCAGCTTGGGACAGGGCTATGACTACGAGCAGTACTTC.

This rearrangement joins TRBV20-1 to TRBJ1-2; D not resolved. CDR1 is DFQATT and CDR2 is SNEGSKA in the germline V gene (reference sequence). This CDR3 is 17 amino acids long. The V end was cut by 3 bases, the J end by 4 bases, with 24 bases between. CDR3 coding DNA: TGCAGTGCTAGCCCGGGGAGCCGAATGGGTTCCTCCTATGGCTACACCTTC. It codes for CSASPGSRMGSSYGYTF.

V usage is TRBV27 and J usage is TRBJ2-7, with 7 nucleotides matching TRBD2. V lost 5 bases and J lost 3; bases outside the gene matches: 7. CDR1 and CDR2 from the germline V gene are MNHEY and SMNVEV (reference sequence). This CDR3 spans 14 amino acids. The CDR3 region has the DNA TGTGCCAGCAGTGCTGGGGGGGGGATCTACGAGCAGTACTTC. Translating it yields CASSAGGGIYEQYF.

This chain joins TRBV12-3 or TRBV12-4 and TRBJ2-6; D is unresolved. The CDR3 is 16 residues long. V shed 7 bases and J shed 0 bases, with 13 bases lying between them. CDR3 sequence: CASTLGHGSGANVLTF. The CDR3 bases are TGTGCCAGCACCCTCGGTCATGGCTCTGGGGCCAACGTCCTGACTTTC.

V usage is TRBV20-1 and J usage is TRBJ2-3; D is uncertain. The J call may be incorrect, as the DNA end agrees better with TRBJ1-5. CDR3 length: 12 amino acids. The V gene's germline CDR1 is DFQATT and CDR2 SNEGSKA (reference sequence). The CDR3 DNA sequence: TGCAGTGCAAGAACCCTAGCAGATACGCAGCATTTT. Its translation is CSARTLADTQHF.

The chain carries TRBV29-1 and TRBJ2-3; D gene unclear. Germline-derived CDR1 and CDR2 are SQVTM and ANQGSEA. The CDR3 is 12 amino acids. Trimming took off 6 bases at V and 0 bases at J, with 7 bases between the two ends. CDR3 loop: CSVKSSTDTQYF. The DNA for the CDR3 is TGCAGCGTGAAGAGTAGCACAGATACGCAGTATTTT.

This clonotype has only a few counts. V usage is TRBV29-1 and J usage is TRBJ2-1, with D unclear. CDR1 and CDR2 (germline): SQVTM, ANQGSEA. The CDR3 extends over 10 amino acids. V gave up 7 bases and J gave up 15 bases, with 16 bases separating them. DNA for the CDR3: TGCAGCGGCGAAGGGCCATCGGGGTTCTTC. This encodes CSGEGPSGFF.

The chain couples TRBV7-7 to TRBJ2-1, with D unresolved. Trimming cost V 5 bases and J 10 bases, with 18 bases left between them. The germline V gene encodes CDR1 SSHAT and CDR2 FNYEAQ (reference sequence). The CDR3 covers 14 residues. The chain's CDR3 is CASSADPLSGEQFF. The CDR3 DNA reads TGTGCCAGCAGCGCGGACCCCCTCAGTGGGGAGCAGTTCTTC.

The V and J genes are TRBV28 and TRBJ2-1; 14 bases map to TRBD2. The CDR3 spans 18 residues. The trim removed 5 bases at V and 0 bases at J, leaving 6 bases unmatched. Looked up from germline, CDR1 is MDHEN and CDR2 is SYDVKM. The CDR3 protein is CASSGLAGGPNSYNEQFF. DNA of the CDR3: TGTGCCAGCAGTGGACTAGCGGGAGGCCCCAACTCCTACAATGAGCAGTTCTTC.

The V gene is TRBV4-1, the J gene TRBJ1-2; 7 positions match TRBD1. V was pared by 4 bases and J by 5 bases, with 10 bases of the junction left unmatched. Germline CDR1 reads MGHRA; CDR2 reads YSYEKL. The CDR3 is made up of 15 amino acids. This chain's CDR3 is CASSLRPGTEYGYTF. CDR3 in DNA: TGCGCCAGCAGCCTCCGGCCCGGGACAGAATATGGCTACACCTTC.